This T cell receptor beta chain was sequenced during a study of spatial heterogeneity in lung cancer. Time point denoted: sample taken at primary tumor resection. 72 TRACERx patients with early, untreated non-small cell lung cancer donated samples. Tumor, nontumor lung or frozen PBMC supplied whole RNA, sequenced without sorting. This clonotype has at least ten counts. Its antigen remains unknown. The study's findings and limits: The estimated TCR-seq coverage of tumor T cells amounted to 6% to 7% when looking at alpha chains and more than 12% when looking at beta chains. Mutation tallies in tumors tracked expanded intratumoral alpha and beta TCR counts.

Every molecule of TCR cDNA had its own unique molecular identifier. MiXCR was run by TCRdb on the 5' RACE reads, yielding one entry per CDR3 protein. This table has 25,000 to 30,000 distinct CDR3 sequences, about 7.1% appearing once. Sequenced material: lung tumor tissue, taken at surgery. This TCR derives from a male donor with early-stage non-small cell lung cancer.

CDR3 amino acids: CASSPDWSSYEQYF. The CDR3 nucleotides are TGTGCCAGCAGCCCAGACTGGAGCTCCTACGAGCAGTACTTC. The rearrangement joins TRBV7-9 to TRBJ2-7; D remains ambiguous. CDR1 and CDR2 (germline): SEHNR, FQNEAQ (reference sequence). The CDR3 has 14 residues. Trimming stripped 5 bases from V and 0 bases from J, with 11 bases between.